Following are 18 T cell receptor beta chains from one sample sequenced in a study of regulatory T cells in long-lasting Graves disease (dated by TCRdb to the early 2020s). Libraries were constructed by multiplex PCR. TCRdb names Illumina HiSeq 4000 as the instrument used. To build TCR beta libraries, CDR3 regions were amplified by Arm-PCR using iRepertoire HTBI primers. The public reads were reprocessed in TCRdb via fastp at Q25 and MiXCR, keeping in-frame beta chains. Each CDR3 protein gets just one entry, which takes the most common genes and DNA from the rows behind it. The sample table records about 540,000 distinct CDR3 sequences; roughly 13% of these occur just once. About 10% of the sample rests with the top ten. The time point label here, explained by the study, means: newly diagnosed GD, antithyroid drugs for less than 3 months. For both TCR sequencing and RNA sequencing, RNA was extracted from PBMCs in TRIzol.

This same sample was also part of a study on T cells in Graves' hyperthyroidism and ophthalmopathy.

The input for sequencing was peripheral blood mononuclear cells (PBMCs), taken at new diagnosis, from a patient treated with antithyroid drugs. The receptor source for this set is a man aged 25-40 years with Graves disease. Donor details come from another sample of the same person, matched by shared clones.

In its sample, this clonotype was seen a few times. The gene calls are TRBV11-2 and TRBJ2-2; TRBD1 agrees at 9 bases. The length of the CDR3 is 15 residues. Germline V gene sequence: CDR1 SGHAT, CDR2 FQNNGV. V dropped 4 bases and J dropped 7; count of bases not matched to a gene: 7. The CDR3 region is CASSSRTGANGELFF. CDR3 in DNA: TGTGCCAGCAGCTCCCGGACAGGGGCAAACGGGGAGCTGTTTTTT.

A remark on this clonotype: A much bigger clone sits one base away, suggesting this may be a read error. This chain joins TRBV15 and TRBJ2-7; D not certain. The V gene's germline CDR1 is LNHNV and CDR2 YYDKDF (reference sequence). The CDR3 sequence is 16 residues long. CDR3 residues: CTTSRDLSGMYYEQYF. The CDR3 coding sequence is TGTACCACCAGCAGAGATCTCTCGGGTATGTACTACGAGCAGTACTTC.

The rearrangement joins TRBV29-1 to TRBJ1-4; no clear D gene. The length of the CDR3 is 11 residues. V was pared by 6 bases and J by 10 bases, with 12 bases between. CDR1 and CDR2 from the germline V gene are SQVTM and ANQGSEA. The CDR3 here is CSVPGPGKLFF. The DNA of the CDR3 is TGCAGCGTGCCGGGCCCCGGAAAACTGTTTTTT.

In this sample, this clonotype turned up many times. The chain links TRBV6-1 to TRBJ2-1; 7 bases fit TRBD2. Trimming took 7 bases from V and 5 from J; bases not matched to a gene: 8. The CDR3 is 14 amino acids. Germline assignment: CDR1 MNHNS and CDR2 SASEGT. The CDR3 loop is CASKPTSANNEQFF. CDR3 bases: TGTGCCAGCAAACCTACTAGCGCCAACAATGAGCAGTTCTTC.

This clonotype showed up just a few times. A read error is likely here: a far larger clone is one base away. The CDR3 reads CASSLRADYNEQYF. In DNA form, the CDR3 reads TGTGCCAGCAGTTTAAGGGCGGACTACAATGAGCAGTACTTC. V is TRBV28 and J is TRBJ2-5, with TRBD2 as a possible D gene (6 bases). The germline gives CDR1 MDHEN, CDR2 SYDVKM. Trimming pared 2 bases from V and 11 bases from J, leaving 18 bases between. The CDR3 is 14 amino acids. Using reference TRBV28 and TRBJ2-5 for the parts outside the CDR3, the full variable domain is DVKVTQSSRYLVKRTGEKVFLECVQDMDHENMFWYRQDPGLGLRLIYFSYDVKMKEKGDIPEGYSVSREKKERFSLILESASTNQTSMYLCASSLRADYNEQYFGPGTRLLVL.

This clonotype was seen many times. Here the CDR3 reads CASSVTGGLDQPQHF. DNA of the CDR3: TGTGCCAGCAGCGTGACAGGGGGCCTTGATCAGCCCCAGCATTTT. The chain recombines TRBV2 with TRBJ1-5, with 10 bases matching TRBD1. Germline CDR1 SNHLY, CDR2 FYNNEI. J was trimmed by 5 bases and V by 6 bases; bases with no gene match: 7. The CDR3 is 15 amino acids.

Here the CDR3 DNA reads TGCAGTGCTATTCAGCGGAAGCCGTTTTTGTCGTACGAGCAGTACTTC. Amino acids: CSAIQRKPFLSYEQYF. The V call is TRBV20-1, the J call TRBJ2-7; D may be TRBD2 (5 bases). The V end was cut by 4 bases, the J end by 4 bases, with 23 bases between. Germline V gene sequence: CDR1 DFQATT, CDR2 SNEGSKA (reference sequence). The CDR3 sequence is 16 residues long.

This clonotype was seen repeatedly, ten times or more. The chain couples TRBV13 to TRBJ2-7, with a tentative D call TRBD1 (6 bases). Germline V gene sequence: CDR1 PRHDT, CDR2 FYEKMQ (reference sequence). V lost 5 bases and J 5 bases, leaving 16 bases between the germline ends. CDR3 length equals 14 residues. The CDR3 sequence: CASSRTTGRDEQYF. DNA of the CDR3: TGTGCCAGCAGCCGAACTACAGGGAGAGACGAGCAGTACTTC.

This clonotype was seen more than once but under ten times. The chain joins TRBV27 to TRBJ1-2; D call uncertain. The CDR3 contains 13 residues. CDR1 is MNHEY, CDR2 SMNVEV, per germline (reference sequence). The germline V and J ends were trimmed by 8 bases and 0 bases, with 10 bases remaining between them. The CDR3: CASAVLPNYGYTF. In DNA form, the CDR3 reads TGTGCCAGCGCCGTTCTACCTAACTATGGCTACACCTTC.

At least ten counts were recorded for this clonotype. V is TRBV27 and J is TRBJ2-7; D could derive from TRBD1 or TRBD2 (5 bases each). V was trimmed by 5 bases and J by 3 bases, leaving 14 bases between them. Germline values: CDR1 MNHEY, CDR2 SMNVEV (reference sequence). The CDR3 runs 14 residues. The CDR3 region is CASSPGRSLYEQYF. The CDR3 DNA sequence: TGTGCCAGCAGTCCGGGACGGTCACTCTACGAGCAGTACTTC.

Concerning this clonotype itself: One junction end disagrees with the germline gene, perhaps due to a read error. CDR3 sequence (DNA): TGTGCCAGCAGCGTAGGGACTAGCGGGAGATACGAGCAGTACTTC. Protein: CASSVGTSGRYEQYF. This chain uses TRBV4-1 with TRBJ2-7; TRBD2 matches at 14 bases. CDR3 size: 15 residues. Germline CDR1 MGHRA, CDR2 YSYEKL.

Comment on this clonotype: A much more abundant neighbour one base away suggests this may be a read error. Lacking the conserved final phenylalanine or tryptophan, this CDR3 likely reflects a read error. In nucleotides, the CDR3 is TGTGCTAGTGGTTTGGGAACAGGGATCCCAGATACGCAGTATTCT. Its translation: CASGLGTGIPDTQYS. The rearrangement links TRBV12-5 to TRBJ2-3, with D possibly matching TRBD1 (6 bases). Germline V lookup: CDR1 LGHNT, CDR2 FRNRAP. This CDR3 is 15 amino acids long. V shed 1 base and J shed 4 bases, with 12 bases lying between them.

This clonotype has at least ten counts. The rearrangement uses TRBV12-3 or TRBV12-4 and TRBJ2-2; D might be TRBD2 (5 bases). The CDR3 spans 14 residues. The V and J ends lost 7 bases and 4 bases respectively, with 13 bases between them. CDR3 residues: CASTPPGVTGELFF. The CDR3 coding sequence is TGTGCCAGCACCCCACCCGGGGTCACCGGGGAGCTGTTTTTT.

This clonotype came up a few times. The chain carries TRBV6-5 and TRBJ1-5, with a possible D match to TRBD1 (6 bases). This CDR3 spans 15 amino acids. The V end lost 0 bases, the J end lost 6 bases, and 12 bases lay between the germline ends. Per the germline V gene, CDR1 is MNHEY and CDR2 is SVGAGI. The CDR3 nucleotides are TGTGCCAGCAGTTACTCGATGGGACAAGGTCAGCCCCAGCATTTT. Translating it yields CASSYSMGQGQPQHF.

The chain uses TRBV10-2 and TRBJ2-3; 7 nucleotides line up with TRBD2. The CDR3 is 13 residues long. The trim removed 10 bases at V and 5 bases at J, leaving 9 bases unmatched. CDR1 WSHSY and CDR2 SAAADI come from the germline V gene. CDR3 sequence: CATRAGAGDTQYF. The CDR3 region has the DNA TGCGCCACCAGGGCGGGAGCAGGAGATACGCAGTATTTT.

This clonotype was counted a few times. The rearrangement links TRBV20-1 to TRBJ2-3, with TRBD1 as a possible D gene (5 bases). The V end lost 0 bases, the J end lost 4 bases, and 8 bases lay between the germline ends. The CDR3 is made up of 13 amino acids. Germline V CDR1 and CDR2: DFQATT, SNEGSKA (reference sequence). The chain's CDR3 is CSAREGPADTQYF. As DNA, the CDR3 is TGCAGTGCTAGAGAGGGGCCAGCAGATACGCAGTATTTT.

The chain links TRBV28 to TRBJ2-7; TRBD1 is a possible D gene (6 bases). CDR3 length: 16 amino acids. V lost 6 bases, J lost 7 bases, and 25 bases lay in between. Germline-derived CDR1 and CDR2 are MDHEN and SYDVKM. The CDR3 spells CASSQVGLGGSGEQYF. In DNA, the CDR3 is TGTGCCAGCAGCCAAGTGGGTCTAGGGGGATCGGGTGAGCAGTACTTC.

V and J are TRBV29-1 and TRBJ2-7; the match to TRBD2 covers 8 bases. V gave up 4 bases and J gave up 3 bases; unmatched junction bases: 5. The CDR3 covers 13 residues. The germline gives CDR1 SQVTM, CDR2 ANQGSEA. The CDR3 spells CSVALAGFYEQYF. Here the CDR3 DNA reads TGCAGCGTTGCTCTAGCGGGTTTCTACGAGCAGTACTTC.